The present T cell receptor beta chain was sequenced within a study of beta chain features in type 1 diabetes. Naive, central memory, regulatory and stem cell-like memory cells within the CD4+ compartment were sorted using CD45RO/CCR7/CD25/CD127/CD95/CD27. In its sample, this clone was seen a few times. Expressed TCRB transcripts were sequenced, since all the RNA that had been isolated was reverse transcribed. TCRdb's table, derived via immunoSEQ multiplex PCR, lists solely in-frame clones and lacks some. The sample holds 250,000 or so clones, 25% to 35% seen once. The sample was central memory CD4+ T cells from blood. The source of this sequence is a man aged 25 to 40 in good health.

The CDR3 DNA sequence: TGTGCCAGCGCCCATGGGGACAGAGCCACAGATACGCAGTATTTT. It is translated as CASAHGDRATDTQYF. The genes are TRBV7-9 and TRBJ2-3; TRBD1 agrees at 7 bases. With 8 bases clipped from V and 2 bases from J, the junction kept 10 bases outside the gene matches. The CDR3 loop spans 15 amino acids. Germline CDR1 is SEHNR and CDR2 is FQNEAQ (reference sequence).